The clone carrying this T cell receptor (beta chain) was counted ten times or more. Antigen specificity is unknown. The time point is: persistent/refractory GD, antithyroid drugs over 5 years with positive TRAb. RNA extracted from PBMCs served as the sequencing template. Patients met American Thyroid Association criteria for Graves' disease. Unmatched junction bases numbered 6, after V lost 10 bases and J lost 1 base. This CDR3 contains 13 residues. Germline V gives CDR1 ENHRY, CDR2 SYGVKD. For TCR beta, libraries came from iRepertoire HTBI primers and Arm-PCR of CDR3 regions. TCRdb processed the multiplex PCR reads anew with MiXCR; each CDR3 protein has one entry. The sample contains about 470,000 distinct CDR3 sequences, 20% of which appear only once. The sample is drawn from a study of regulatory T cells in long-lasting Graves disease. Points from the study as a whole: TRBV28, TRBJ1-2 and TRBJ2-5 were favored in persistent disease.

The sequenced sample was peripheral blood mononuclear cells (PBMCs), obtained when the disease was refractory, from a patient treated with antithyroid drugs. The sequence derives from a female donor with Graves disease. This chain uses TRBV10-3 with TRBJ1-1, with 7 bases that match TRBD1. CDR3 coding DNA: TGTGCCACCCGGGACAGCAGGAACACTGAAGCTTTCTTT. Protein: CATRDSRNTEAFF.